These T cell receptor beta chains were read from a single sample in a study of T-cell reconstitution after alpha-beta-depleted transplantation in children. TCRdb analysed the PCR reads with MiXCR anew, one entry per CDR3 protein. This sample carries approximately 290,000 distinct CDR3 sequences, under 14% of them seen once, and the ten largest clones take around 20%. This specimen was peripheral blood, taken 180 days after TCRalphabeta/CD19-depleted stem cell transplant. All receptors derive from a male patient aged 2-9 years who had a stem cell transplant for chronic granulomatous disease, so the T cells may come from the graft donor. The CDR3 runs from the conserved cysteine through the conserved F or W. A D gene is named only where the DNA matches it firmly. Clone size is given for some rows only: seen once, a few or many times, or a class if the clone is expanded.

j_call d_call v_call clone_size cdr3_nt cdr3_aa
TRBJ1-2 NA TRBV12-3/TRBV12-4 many TGTGCCAGCAGTACACAGGGTAGAGGAGGACCTGGCTACACCTTC CASSTQGRGGPGYTF
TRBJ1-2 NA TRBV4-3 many TGCGCCAGCAGCCAAGATCAGGCGGGCTACTATGGCTACACCTTC CASSQDQAGYYGYTF
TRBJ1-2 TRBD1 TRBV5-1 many TGCGCCAGCAGCCCCGGACAGGTAGCCAACTATGGCTACACCTTC CASSPGQVANYGYTF
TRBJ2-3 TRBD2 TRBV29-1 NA TGCAGCGTCGGGGGGACTAGAACGCAGTATTTT CSVGGTRTQYF
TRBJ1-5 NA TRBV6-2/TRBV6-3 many TGTGCCAGCAGTTTCCGATATCCGGGTTTGGATCAGCCCCAGCATTTT CASSFRYPGLDQPQHF
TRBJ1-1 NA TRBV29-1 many TGCAGCGCCCCGACCTTAACTGAAGCTTTCTTT CSAPTLTEAFF
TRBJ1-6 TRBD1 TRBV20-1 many TGCAGTGCTATGCGGGCAGGGGGTTTAAATTCACCCCTCCACTTT CSAMRAGGLNSPLHF
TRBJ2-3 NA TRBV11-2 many TGTGCCAGCAGCCAGGGCATTTTAGGAACAGATACGCAGTATTTT CASSQGILGTDTQYF
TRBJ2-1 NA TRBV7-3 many TGTGCCAGCAGCCCCACCGGGGGCAATGAGCAGTTCTTC CASSPTGGNEQFF
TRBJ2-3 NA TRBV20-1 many TGCAGTGCTAGAGAAAGCGAAGCCACAGATACGCAGTATTTT CSARESEATDTQYF
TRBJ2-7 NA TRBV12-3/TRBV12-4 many TGTGCCAGCAGTTTGGTTCAGGGTTGGGACGAGCAGTACTTC CASSLVQGWDEQYF
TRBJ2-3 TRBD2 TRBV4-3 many TGCGCCAGCAGCCAAGATGGGCCCCCGTCTAGCGGGGGGGCCACAGATACGCAGTATTTT CASSQDGPPSSGGATDTQYF
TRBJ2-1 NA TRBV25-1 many TGTGCCAGCAGTGGGGGTCAGGGGTCCTACAATGAGCAGTTCTTC CASSGGQGSYNEQFF
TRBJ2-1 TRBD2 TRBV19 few TGTGCCAGTAGGAATGCGGGAGAGTACAATGAGCAGTTCTTC CASRNAGEYNEQFF
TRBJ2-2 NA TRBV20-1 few TGCAGTGCTAGAGATGAGGGGGACACCGGGGAGCTGTTTTTT CSARDEGDTGELFF
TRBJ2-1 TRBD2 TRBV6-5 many TGTGCCAGCAGTTACGGCGGGGGTAGGAGGTACAATGAGCAGTTCTTC CASSYGGGRRYNEQFF
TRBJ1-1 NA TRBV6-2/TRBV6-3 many TGTGCCAGCAGTTATGGAGAGGAGAACACTGAAGCTTTCTTT CASSYGEENTEAFF
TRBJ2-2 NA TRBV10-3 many TGTGCCATCAGTGAGGACGAGAACACCGGGGAGCTGTTTTTT CAISEDENTGELFF
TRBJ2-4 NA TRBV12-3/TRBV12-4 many TGTGCCAGCAGATCTCAGGGGATCAAAAACATTCAGTACTTC CASRSQGIKNIQYF
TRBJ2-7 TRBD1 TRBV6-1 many TGTGCCAGCAGTGAATTCTCCGGACAGGGCTACGAGCAGTACTTC CASSEFSGQGYEQYF
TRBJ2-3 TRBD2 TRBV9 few TGTGCCAGCAGCTCCCGGGCGGGAGGGCCCGCAGATACGCAGTATTTT CASSSRAGGPADTQYF
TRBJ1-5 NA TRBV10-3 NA TGTGCCATCACTGAGACCGGACAAAGCAATCAGCCCCAGCATTTT CAITETGQSNQPQHF
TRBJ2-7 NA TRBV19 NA TGTGCCAGTAGTATAGAGGCCAGGGGAGCCTACGAGCAGTACTTC CASSIEARGAYEQYF
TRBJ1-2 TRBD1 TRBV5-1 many TGCGCCAGCAGCTTGGTCACAGGGGGCGATGTCTATGGCTACACCTTC CASSLVTGGDVYGYTF
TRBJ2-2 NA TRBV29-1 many TGCAGCTTTACCGGGGGACACCCTCTCGGGGAGCTGTTTTTT CSFTGGHPLGELFF
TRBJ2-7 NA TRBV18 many TGTGCCAGCTCACCAGGGCTGGGCTCCTACGAGCAGTACTTC CASSPGLGSYEQYF
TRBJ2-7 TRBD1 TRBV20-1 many TGCAGTGCCCTCGAGGAAGGGGGCTGGGACGAGCAGTACTTC CSALEEGGWDEQYF
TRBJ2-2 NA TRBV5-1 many TGCGCCAGCAGCCCCGCCTTTGAAGCGGCGAACACCGGGGAGCTGTTTTTT CASSPAFEAANTGELFF
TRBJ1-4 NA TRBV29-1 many TGCAGCGTTGAATTGAACCCCAGGCCGCAACTGTTTTTT CSVELNPRPQLFF
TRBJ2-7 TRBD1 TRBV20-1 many TGCAGTGCTAAATCCCCGGGACAGGGGATCTCCTACGAGCAGTACTTC CSAKSPGQGISYEQYF
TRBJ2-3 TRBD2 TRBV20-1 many TGCAGTGCTAGAGAGACTAGCGGGGGGAGTAGCACAGATACGCAGTATTTC CSARETSGGSSTDTQYF
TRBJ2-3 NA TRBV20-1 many TGCAGTGCTAGAGCTGCCCGGGACCGCGTCCCCACAGATACGCAGTATTTT CSARAARDRVPTDTQYF
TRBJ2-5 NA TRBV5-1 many TGCGCCAGCAGCTTGGGCAAGCAAGAGACCCAGTACTTC CASSLGKQETQYF
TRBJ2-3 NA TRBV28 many TGTGCCAGCAGTGCCACTAGCCCGATGCCAGATACGCAGTATTTT CASSATSPMPDTQYF
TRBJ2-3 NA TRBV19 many TGTGCCAGTAGAAGGACGCTGAGCACAGATACGCAGTATTTT CASRRTLSTDTQYF
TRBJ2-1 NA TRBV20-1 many TGCAGTGCTAGAGCAGCTACAGCTACCTACAATGAGCAGTTCTTC CSARAATATYNEQFF
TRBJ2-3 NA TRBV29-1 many TGCAGCGTTGTATATTTCTCTAGCACAGATACGCAGTATTTT CSVVYFSSTDTQYF
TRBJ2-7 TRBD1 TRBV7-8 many TGTGCCAGCAGCCCCCCGGACAGGGGCTACGGCGAGCAGTACTTC CASSPPDRGYGEQYF
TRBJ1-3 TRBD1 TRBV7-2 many TGTGCCAGCAGCTCAGGACAGGGTATCTCTGGAAACACCATATATTTT CASSSGQGISGNTIYF
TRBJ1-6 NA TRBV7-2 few TGTGCCAGCAGCTTATCTCCGCAGGGAATATATTCACCCCTCCACTTT CASSLSPQGIYSPLHF
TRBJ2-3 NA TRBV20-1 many TGCAGTGCTAGAGTCACAGATACGCAGTATTTT CSARVTDTQYF